This T cell receptor beta chain was identified in a study of T cell changes during pregnancy in multiple sclerosis. Some clones are missing from TCRdb's copy, which holds only in-frame ones; the method was immunoSEQ multiplex PCR. Here the sample spans roughly 40,000 clones, 75% to 95% being singletons. With V trimmed by 2 bases and J by 8 bases, 10 bases remained unmatched. This CDR3 has 15 residues. Germline V gene data show CDR1 as SNHLY and CDR2 as FYNNEI. The clonotype comes from a female donor in good health, enrolled as a control in a pregnancy study. The source material was CD4+ T cells from peripheral blood mononuclear cells, sampled after pregnancy. This chain links TRBV2 with TRBJ2-5; TRBD2 matches at 8 bases. CDR3 DNA: TGTGCCAGCAGTGAATCCGCGGGGGGCCCCCTAACCCAGTACTTC. This encodes CASSESAGGPLTQYF.